These 20 T cell receptor beta chains share one sample of origin, sequenced in a study of cytomegalovirus exposure and HLA in healthy donors. PCR was performed using 60 Vbeta and 13 Jbeta primers. Profiled with immunoSEQ multiplex PCR; TCRdb holds only in-frame clones, not every one. The table includes 37,000 or so clones, roughly 76% detected once. Sequenced input: PBMCs. The receptors come from a woman aged 40 to 49 in good health and CMV-seronegative.

J is TRBJ1-2 and V is TRBV5-1; tentatively, D is TRBD1 (6 bases). Germline-derived CDR1 and CDR2 are SGHRS and YFSETQ. The CDR3 length is 15 residues. Between the trimmed V and J ends, which lost 2 bases and 10 bases, there was a span of 21 bases. The CDR3 coding sequence is TGCGCCAGCAGCTTCTCAGGGGAACGAGCTGGGGACTACACCTTC. Protein: CASSFSGERAGDYTF.

The CDR3 DNA is TGTGCCAGCAGCTTAGGACAGGTCTACGAGCAGTACGTC. Amino acids: CASSLGQVYEQYV. This chain links TRBV7-9 with TRBJ2-7; D perhaps matches TRBD1 (6 bases). CDR3 length: 13 amino acids. Germline values: CDR1 SEHNR, CDR2 FQNEAQ (reference sequence). Trimming took 1 base from V and 3 from J, leaving 7 bases between them.

This chain joins TRBV9 and TRBJ1-3; no definite D call. There are 15 residues in the CDR3. Germline-derived CDR1 and CDR2 are SGDLS and YYNGEE. V lost 4 bases and J lost 1, with 12 bases in between. The CDR3 DNA sequence: TGTGCCAGCAGCTCAGCGGGGTCTTCTGGAAACACCATATATTTT. This encodes CASSSAGSSGNTIYF.

The CDR3 here is CASGGGAGQGPTPQHF. CDR3 DNA sequence: TGTGCCAGCGGCGGTGGAGCGGGACAGGGCCCAACGCCCCAGCATTTT. The V and J genes are TRBV2 and TRBJ1-5; 9 bases are shared with TRBD1. The CDR3 is 16 residues long. Trimming cost V 8 bases and J 9 bases; bases outside gene matches: 17. Germline CDR1 reads SNHLY; CDR2 reads FYNNEI.

This chain joins TRBV19 and TRBJ1-5; possibly TRBD1 for D (5 bases). V lost 6 bases, J lost 0 bases, and 15 bases lay in between. This CDR3 has 16 residues. CDR1 is LNHDA and CDR2 is SQIVND in the germline V gene (reference sequence). CDR3 loop: CASRWGGRDSNQPQHF. The CDR3 bases are TGTGCCAGTAGATGGGGGGGAAGGGATAGCAATCAGCCCCAGCATTTT.

J is TRBJ2-5 and V is TRBV5-4, with 10 bases matching TRBD2. This CDR3 has 15 amino acids. Germline V gene lookup returns CDR1 SGHNT and CDR2 YYREEE (reference sequence). J was trimmed by 3 bases and V by 4 bases; bases with no gene match: 6. CDR3 loop: CASSGRLAGEETQYF. CDR3 nucleotides: TGTGCCAGCAGCGGAAGGCTAGCGGGGGAAGAGACCCAGTACTTC.

The chain joins TRBV6-1 to TRBJ2-3, with 8 bases that match TRBD1. The ends lost 10 bases at V and 0 bases at J; junction bases unmatched: 3. The CDR3 length is 13 residues. The germline V gene has CDR1 MNHNS and CDR2 SASEGT. The CDR3 loop is CATRTGSTDTQYF. CDR3 in DNA: TGTGCCACCCGGACAGGGAGCACAGATACGCAGTATTTT.

Only one count was recorded for this clone. The CDR3 bases are TGCGCCAGCAGCACGGGACAGCCGAACACTGAAGCTTTCTTT. Amino acids: CASSTGQPNTEAFF. The gene calls are TRBV5-1 and TRBJ1-1, with TRBD1 matching over 7 bases. The ends lost 4 bases at V and 1 base at J; junction bases unmatched: 4. Germline lookup yields CDR1 SGHRS and CDR2 YFSETQ. CDR3 length: 14 amino acids.

This chain connects TRBV9 to TRBJ1-4; D is undetermined. The germline V gene has CDR1 SGDLS and CDR2 YYNGEE. The V end lost 4 bases, the J end lost 5 bases, and 15 bases lay between the germline ends. The CDR3 is 15 amino acids. CDR3 DNA sequence: TGTGCCAGCAGCCCCTGGAAAGGAGGCAATGAAAAACTGTTTTTT. Its translation is CASSPWKGGNEKLFF.

The chain recombines TRBV5-4 with TRBJ1-4; D may be TRBD1 (5 bases). CDR1 is SGHNT and CDR2 is YYREEE in the germline V gene (reference sequence). V gave up 4 bases and J gave up 10 bases, with 11 bases separating them. The CDR3 covers 12 residues. For the CDR3, the DNA is TGTGCCAGCAGCCCGGGGGAGGGAAAACTGTTTTTT. It translates to CASSPGEGKLFF.

V usage is TRBV29-1 and J usage is TRBJ2-2; D is possibly TRBD1 (6 bases). This CDR3 has 15 residues. Looked up from germline, CDR1 is SQVTM and CDR2 is ANQGSEA. V was cut by 7 bases and J by 0 bases, with 15 bases left in between. CDR3 sequence (DNA): TGCAGCGCTGAGGACAGTTACGCGAACACCGGGGAGCTGTTTTTT. Its protein product is CSAEDSYANTGELFF.

The chain employs TRBV14 and TRBJ2-6, with D uncertain. The CDR3 has 20 residues. CDR1 and CDR2 (germline): SGHDN, FVKESK. Trimming removed 0 bases from V and 0 bases from J, with 18 bases in between. In nucleotides, the CDR3 is TGTGCCAGCAGCCAAGATGCAGATTTTCGCACGAACTCTGGGGCCAACGTCCTGACTTTC. Translated, it gives CASSQDADFRTNSGANVLTF.

This chain links TRBV10-2 with TRBJ2-7, with 9 bases that match TRBD2. V was pared by 6 bases and J by 5 bases, with 11 bases of the junction left unmatched. The CDR3 is made up of 15 amino acids. Germline assignment: CDR1 WSHSY and CDR2 SAAADI. The CDR3 DNA reads TGCGCCAGCAGCCCCGGGCTAGCGGGGATCAACGAGCAGTACTTC. Its protein product is CASSPGLAGINEQYF.

The genes are TRBV15 and TRBJ1-3; no clear D gene. This CDR3 comprises 14 residues. Germline CDR1 and CDR2: LNHNV and YYDKDF (reference sequence). Deletions cut 4 bases from V and 0 bases from J, with 7 bases between. The CDR3 DNA reads as TGTGCCACCAGCACGAGAGCCTCTGGAAACACCATATATTTT. Translating gives CATSTRASGNTIYF.

This clone has more than one count but fewer than ten. One junction end disagrees with the germline gene, perhaps due to a read error. The chain combines TRBV7-7 with TRBJ2-1; 7 bases are a match to TRBD2. The CDR3 has 15 residues. Germline CDR1 SSHAT, CDR2 FNYEAQ (reference sequence). CDR3 amino acids: CASSSGTTSYNEQFF. DNA of the CDR3: TGTGCTAGCAGCTCAGGGACTACCTCCTACAATGAGCAGTTCTTC. Full variable domain (missing parts from reference TRBV7-7 and TRBJ2-1): GAGVSQSPRYKVTKRGQDVTLRCDPISSHATLYWYQQALGQGPEFLTYFNYEAQPDKSGLPSDRFSAERPEGSISTLTIQRTEQRDSAMYRCASSSGTTSYNEQFFGPGTRLTVL.

This clone was recorded once. The chain is built from TRBV6-1 and TRBJ1-6, with 8 bases matching TRBD1. After removal of 4 bases from V and 9 bases from J, the junction contained 8 bases not matched to a gene. The CDR3 totals 15 residues. Germline lookup yields CDR1 MNHNS and CDR2 SASEGT. Here the CDR3 DNA reads TGTGCCAGCAGTGGATTGACAGGGGTGGGTTCACCCCTCCACTTT. This gives the protein CASSGLTGVGSPLHF.

The chain is built from TRBV10-3 and TRBJ1-2; D is undetermined. There are 14 residues in the CDR3. V lost 4 bases and J lost 5, with 14 bases in between. Germline lookup yields CDR1 ENHRY and CDR2 SYGVKD. CDR3 DNA: TGTGCCATCAGTGCCGACGGGGAAGGTTATGGCTACACCTTC. As protein: CAISADGEGYGYTF.

The chain couples TRBV27 to TRBJ2-5; 9 nucleotides agree with TRBD2. CDR1 and CDR2 (germline): MNHEY, SMNVEV (reference sequence). V shed 6 bases and J 5 bases; nucleotides not matched to a gene: 13. The CDR3 spans 16 residues. For the CDR3, the DNA is TGTGCCAGCAGCCCCTTCGCGGGGGGGCCTGGGGAGACCCAGTACTTC. Protein sequence: CASSPFAGGPGETQYF.

With regard to this clone: Other nucleotide sequences from this sample produce the same CDR3. V usage is TRBV28 and J usage is TRBJ2-7; TRBD1 agrees at 7 bases. CDR3 length: 14 residues. Germline loops: CDR1 MDHEN, CDR2 SYDVKM. V shed 5 bases, J shed 4 bases, and the junction held 8 bases outside the gene matches. The CDR3 nucleotides read TGTGCCAGCAGTCTCCGGGACAGAGTTTACGAGCAGTACGTC. It yields the protein CASSLRDRVYEQYV.

The chain links TRBV28 to TRBJ2-3; a weak D match, TRBD2 (5 bases). Per germline, CDR1 MDHEN and CDR2 SYDVKM. The ends were cut back, 6 bases at V and 3 bases at J, with 16 bases in the middle. CDR3 length: 15 residues. Written as DNA, the CDR3 is TGTGCCAGCAGCGAGCCGGGAATGGGGACAGATACGCAGTATTTT. Protein product: CASSEPGMGTDTQYF.